The entry below gives a single T cell receptor (beta chain) sequence along with its context. Its antigen is unidentified. This sample was included in a study of shared clonotypes between healthy human individuals. General study findings and limits: Sampling used blood alone; tissue repertoires probably differ. Naive subsets generally exceeded memory subsets in estimated richness.

The CDR3 has 16 residues. The germline V and J ends were trimmed by 0 bases and 3 bases, with 12 bases remaining between them. CDR1 is SGHRS and CDR2 is YFSETQ in the germline V gene. The assay was immunoSEQ multiplex PCR, and TCRdb's table has in-frame clones only and misses some. Among more than 500,000 clones, roughly 95% were seen once, and the ten largest hold 0.055% to 0.075%. Caucasian adults residing in Nashville, Tennessee made up all the donors. It was into CD45RA+ naive and CD45RA-negative memory subsets that the CD4+ cells were split. This receptor was obtained from a woman in her twenties or thirties in good health. V and J are TRBV5-1 and TRBJ2-2; D might be TRBD2 (6 bases). Source material: naive CD4+ T cells sorted from blood. As to subset: CD45RA+ positively selected. The CDR3 here is CASSLAGLADTGELFF. The CDR3 nucleotides read TGCGCCAGCAGCTTGGCAGGGTTAGCGGACACCGGGGAGCTGTTTTTT.